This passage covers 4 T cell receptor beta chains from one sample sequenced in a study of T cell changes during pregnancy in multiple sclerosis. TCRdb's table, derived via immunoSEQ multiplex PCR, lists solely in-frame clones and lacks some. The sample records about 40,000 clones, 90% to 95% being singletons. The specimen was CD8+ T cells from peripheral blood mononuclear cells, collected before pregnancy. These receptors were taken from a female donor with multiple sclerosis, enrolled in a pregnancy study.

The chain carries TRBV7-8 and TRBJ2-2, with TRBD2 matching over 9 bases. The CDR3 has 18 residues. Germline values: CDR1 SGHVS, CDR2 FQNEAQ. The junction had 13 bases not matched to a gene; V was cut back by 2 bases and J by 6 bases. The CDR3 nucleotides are TGTGCCAGCAGCTTATTCAGCAGTCGGCGGGAGGGGCCCGGGGAGCTGTTTTTT. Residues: CASSLFSSRREGPGELFF.

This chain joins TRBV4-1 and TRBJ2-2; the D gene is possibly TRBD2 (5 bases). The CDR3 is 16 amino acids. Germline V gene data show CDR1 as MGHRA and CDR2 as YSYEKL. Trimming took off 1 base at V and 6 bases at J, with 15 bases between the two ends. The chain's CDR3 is CASSQAGFPNAGELFF. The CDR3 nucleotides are TGCGCCAGCAGCCAAGCGGGGTTCCCCAACGCCGGGGAGCTGTTTTTT.

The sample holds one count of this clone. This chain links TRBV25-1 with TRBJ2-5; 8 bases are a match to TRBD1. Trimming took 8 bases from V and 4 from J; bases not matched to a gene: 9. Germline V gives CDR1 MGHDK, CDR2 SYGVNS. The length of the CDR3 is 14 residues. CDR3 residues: CASGRGLAGETQYF. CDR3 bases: TGTGCCAGCGGCAGGGGGCTCGCCGGAGAGACCCAGTACTTC.

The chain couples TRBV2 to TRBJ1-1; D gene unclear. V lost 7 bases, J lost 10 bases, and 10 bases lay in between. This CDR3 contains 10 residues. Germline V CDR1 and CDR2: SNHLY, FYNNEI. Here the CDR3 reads CASISRGAFF. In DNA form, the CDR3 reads TGTGCCAGCATCAGTCGCGGAGCTTTCTTT.